These 29 T cell receptor beta chains came from one sample sequenced in a study of vaccination and CD4 T cells after COVID-19. Their target antigens are unknown. Sequencing of the DNA from cultured CD4+ T cells was carried out with the Oncomine TCR Beta short-read assay. TCRdb reprocessed the PCR reads with MiXCR, giving one entry per CDR3 protein. The sample holds about 20,000 distinct CDR3 sequences, 65% to 70% seen once. Noted treatment: roughly ten-day PBMC culture with coronavirus spike peptide pools or control peptides (ViraFEST assay). Material: CD4+ T cells from blood, cultured in vitro. Every receptor here comes from a human donor who had recovered from COVID-19.

V and J are TRBV7-9 and TRBJ1-1; D possibly corresponds to TRBD1 (5 bases). The CDR3 covers 13 residues. In germline, CDR1 is SEHNR, CDR2 FQNEAQ (reference sequence). The V end lost 6 bases, the J end lost 2 bases, and 10 bases lay between the germline ends. CDR3 region: CASRKTGNTEAFF. The DNA for the CDR3 is TGTGCCAGCAGGAAAACAGGTAACACTGAAGCTTTCTTT.

The chain recombines TRBV6-2 or TRBV6-3 with TRBJ1-5; TRBD1 agrees at 9 bases. CDR3 size: 16 residues. Germline V gene sequence: CDR1 MNHEY, CDR2 SVGEGT. After removal of 4 bases from V and 2 bases from J, the junction contained 6 bases not matched to a gene. This CDR3 reads CASSFRDRAGNQPQHF. CDR3 bases: TGTGCCAGCAGTTTCCGGGACAGGGCTGGCAATCAGCCCCAGCATTTT.

A single count supports this clonotype. The J gene is TRBJ1-6, the V gene TRBV6-1; D unclear. Germline CDR1 reads MNHNS; CDR2 reads SASEGT. The CDR3 runs 13 residues. Trimming cost V 7 bases and J 6 bases, with 10 bases left between them. This CDR3 is CASTLGLNSPLHF. The CDR3 region has the DNA TGTGCCAGCACTCTAGGACTTAATTCACCCCTCCACTTT.

The chain carries TRBV27 and TRBJ2-7; D is perhaps TRBD1 (6 bases). The germline V gene has CDR1 MNHEY and CDR2 SMNVEV (reference sequence). V lost 5 bases to trimming and J lost 3 bases, with 14 bases between them. This CDR3 comprises 14 residues. The CDR3 DNA reads TGTGCCAGCAGTCCGATGAGACAGGTCTACGAGCAGTACTTC. It encodes CASSPMRQVYEQYF.

The V call is TRBV4-1, the J call TRBJ2-7; 8 bases are shared with TRBD2. The germline V gene has CDR1 MGHRA and CDR2 YSYEKL. This CDR3 is 20 amino acids long. V gave up 1 base and J gave up 0 bases; unmatched junction bases: 17. The CDR3 DNA sequence: TGCGCCAGCAGCCAAGTGGTAGCGGGGCTGAAGTACCCAAGCTCCTACGAGCAGTACTTC. The encoded protein is CASSQVVAGLKYPSSYEQYF.

V is TRBV11-3 and J is TRBJ1-2, with TRBD1 as a possible D gene (5 bases). CDR1 SGHNT and CDR2 YENEEA come from the germline V gene. CDR3 length equals 16 residues. V was clipped by 3 bases and J by 5 bases, with 19 bases between them. The CDR3 bases are TGTGCCAGCAGCTTCGGCCAGGGAAGGAGGGAATATGGCTACACCTTC. Translation: CASSFGQGRREYGYTF.

The rearrangement links TRBV20-1 to TRBJ2-7, with 8 bases that match TRBD2. This CDR3 is 17 amino acids long. J lost 5 bases, V lost 0 bases, and 15 bases had no gene match. CDR1 DFQATT and CDR2 SNEGSKA come from the germline V gene (reference sequence). The CDR3 sequence is CSARDSASSGGRDEQYF. CDR3 in DNA: TGCAGTGCTAGAGATAGCGCTAGCTCGGGAGGGAGGGACGAGCAGTACTTC.

This clonotype was seen once. This chain links TRBV27 with TRBJ2-1; D is undetermined. Per the germline V gene, CDR1 is MNHEY and CDR2 is SMNVEV (reference sequence). The CDR3 is 15 amino acids. The V end was cut by 1 base, the J end by 2 bases, with 9 bases between. The CDR3 region has the DNA TGTGCCAGCAGTTTATATTTTGCCGCCTACAATGAGCAGTTCTTC. Its protein is CASSLYFAAYNEQFF.

This chain connects TRBV29-1 to TRBJ1-1, with D hard to call. This CDR3 comprises 10 residues. V dropped 7 bases and J dropped 1 base, with 4 bases sitting between them. CDR1 is SQVTM and CDR2 is ANQGSEA in the germline V gene. CDR3 amino acids: CSGGNTEAFF. The CDR3 coding sequence is TGCAGCGGAGGGAACACTGAAGCTTTCTTT.

The V call is TRBV11-3, the J call TRBJ1-2; the D is unclear. Deletions cut 5 bases from V and 8 bases from J, with 9 bases between. The germline CDR1 and CDR2 sequences are SGHNT and YENEEA. The CDR3 consists of 11 residues. The CDR3 reads CASSDHLGYTF. CDR3 in DNA: TGTGCCAGCAGCGACCACTTAGGCTACACCTTC.

This clonotype appeared a few times. The CDR3 DNA reads TGTGCCAGCAGTTCGTACCCCGCTTCGAGCGGTTCACCCCTCCACTTT. Amino acids: CASSSYPASSGSPLHF. The chain has TRBV6-2 or TRBV6-3 and TRBJ1-6, with no clear D. Trimming pared 4 bases from V and 9 bases from J, leaving 19 bases between. Germline CDR1 and CDR2: MNHEY and SVGEGT. The CDR3 runs to 16 residues.

The chain joins TRBV11-3 to TRBJ1-2; the match to TRBD1 covers 8 bases. Looked up from germline, CDR1 is SGHNT and CDR2 is YENEEA. This CDR3 is 14 amino acids long. Trimming at V came to 5 bases and at J to 4 bases, leaving 6 bases not matched to a gene. The CDR3 here is CASSARQGTYGYTF. Written as DNA, the CDR3 is TGTGCCAGCAGCGCCCGACAGGGGACCTATGGCTACACCTTC.

This clonotype was counted a single time. V and J are TRBV11-3 and TRBJ1-1; D is undetermined. Trimming took 0 bases from V and 11 from J, leaving 10 bases between them. CDR1 is SGHNT, CDR2 YENEEA, per germline. CDR3 length equals 12 residues. The CDR3 bases are TGTGCCAGCAGCTTAGATAGGCAGCGGGCTTTCTTT. It codes for CASSLDRQRAFF.

The chain uses TRBV6-2 or TRBV6-3 and TRBJ1-5, with TRBD1 as a possible D gene (5 bases). Germline V gives CDR1 MNHEY, CDR2 SVGEGT. V lost 2 bases, J lost 0 bases, and 5 bases lay in between. CDR3 size: 14 residues. CDR3 in amino acids: CASSYGGSNQPQHF. The CDR3 nucleotides read TGTGCCAGCAGTTACGGGGGTAGCAATCAGCCCCAGCATTTT.

The chain employs TRBV11-3 and TRBJ1-1; no reliable D call. Deletions cut 0 bases from V and 1 base from J, with 0 bases between. CDR1 is SGHNT and CDR2 is YENEEA in the germline V gene. This CDR3 spans 12 amino acids. CDR3 DNA: TGTGCCAGCAGCTTAGAGAACACTGAAGCTTTCTTT. It codes for CASSLENTEAFF.

The sample holds a few counts of this clonotype. The chain uses TRBV28 and TRBJ2-7; TRBD2 agrees at 7 bases. CDR1 and CDR2 (germline): MDHEN, SYDVKM. V was pared by 7 bases and J by 1 base, with 13 bases of the junction left unmatched. The CDR3 extends over 16 amino acids. CDR3 coding DNA: TGTGCCAGCACCCTCGGGGGTGGCGGGAGTTCCTACGAGCAGTACTTC. This encodes CASTLGGGGSSYEQYF.

The CDR3, as DNA: TGTGCCAGCAGTTTAGTAGGGGCTATGAACACTGAAGCTTTCTTT. This sequence encodes CASSLVGAMNTEAFF. The rearrangement links TRBV12-3 or TRBV12-4 to TRBJ1-1; D might be TRBD1 (5 bases). The CDR3 is 15 residues long. Trimming left V 1 base short and J 0 bases short, with 9 bases between.

Only a few counts were recorded for this clonotype. The chain recombines TRBV7-2 with TRBJ1-2; D ambiguous. CDR1 and CDR2 from the germline V gene are SGHTA and FQGNSA. Between the trimmed V and J ends, which lost 2 bases and 4 bases, there was a span of 11 bases. The length of the CDR3 is 14 residues. The CDR3 sequence is CASSLLGTGYGYTF. DNA for the CDR3: TGTGCCAGCAGCTTACTCGGCACGGGCTATGGCTACACCTTC.

This chain connects TRBV20-1 to TRBJ2-2, with no clear D. Deletions cut 4 bases from V and 0 bases from J, with 3 bases between. This CDR3 is built from 12 residues. Germline V gene sequence: CDR1 DFQATT, CDR2 SNEGSKA (reference sequence). This CDR3 is CSATANTGELFF. CDR3 DNA: TGCAGTGCTACAGCGAACACCGGGGAGCTGTTTTTT.

V is TRBV11-3 and J is TRBJ1-1, with D perhaps TRBD1 (5 bases). Deletions cut 4 bases from V and 11 bases from J, with 20 bases between. This CDR3 spans 14 amino acids. Germline V gives CDR1 SGHNT, CDR2 YENEEA. The CDR3 is CASSSGTLGQAAFF. CDR3 nucleotide sequence: TGTGCCAGCAGCTCCGGTACCCTGGGGCAGGCGGCTTTCTTT.

The J gene is TRBJ2-3, the V gene TRBV19; 7 bases fit TRBD2. The trim removed 5 bases at V and 0 bases at J, leaving 5 bases unmatched. In germline, CDR1 is LNHDA, CDR2 SQIVND (reference sequence). The CDR3 covers 15 residues. In DNA, the CDR3 is TGTGCCAGTAGTCACGGGGGGACTAGCACAGATACGCAGTATTTT. It is translated as CASSHGGTSTDTQYF.

This clonotype came up a few times. The chain couples TRBV27 to TRBJ1-6, with D maybe TRBD1 (6 bases). There are 19 residues in the CDR3. Germline CDR1 reads MNHEY; CDR2 reads SMNVEV (reference sequence). V lost 2 bases and J lost 0, with 17 bases in between. DNA for the CDR3: TGTGCCAGCAGTTTAAGGGGGAGCGGGCTGAGCTCCTATAATTCACCCCTCCACTTT. The encoded protein is CASSLRGSGLSSYNSPLHF.

The chain is built from TRBV30 and TRBJ2-1; TRBD2 matches 9 bases. With 2 bases clipped from V and 12 bases from J, the junction kept 5 bases outside the gene matches. The CDR3 consists of 12 residues. The V gene's germline CDR1 is GTSNPN and CDR2 SVGIG (reference sequence). The CDR3 coding sequence is TGTGCCTGGAGTATCAGGCGGGAGGGGCAGTTCTTC. Its protein is CAWSIRREGQFF.

This chain connects TRBV6-1 to TRBJ1-2, with unresolved D. Germline CDR1 reads MNHNS; CDR2 reads SASEGT. The CDR3 totals 12 residues. Trimming took 3 bases from V and 4 from J, leaving 6 bases between them. The CDR3 bases are TGTGCCAGCAGTGAGTCCGTCTATGGCTACACCTTC. Translating gives CASSESVYGYTF.

This chain joins TRBV7-3 and TRBJ2-3; 12 nucleotides line up with TRBD1. The V gene end was trimmed by 4 bases and the J gene end by 4 bases; junction bases not matched to a gene: 6. The germline CDR1 and CDR2 sequences are SGHTA and FQGTGA. The CDR3 is made up of 16 amino acids. The CDR3 loop is CASSWTGQGASDTQYF. CDR3 DNA sequence: TGTGCCAGCAGCTGGACGGGACAGGGGGCCTCAGATACGCAGTATTTT.

V is TRBV12-3 or TRBV12-4 and J is TRBJ2-6, with D tentatively TRBD1 (6 bases). V lost 3 bases and J lost 4, with 16 bases in between. The CDR3 is 17 amino acids. Here the CDR3 DNA reads TGTGCCAGCAGTTTCCGAATTACAGGGACCGGGGCCAACGTCCTGACTTTC. This gives the protein CASSFRITGTGANVLTF.

The chain is built from TRBV7-2 and TRBJ2-7; unclear D gene. The CDR3 is 14 residues long. Trimming removed 3 bases at V and 0 bases at J, with 9 bases between. Looked up from germline, CDR1 is SGHTA and CDR2 is FQGNSA. Here the CDR3 DNA reads TGTGCCAGCAGCTTGACCAGGAGCTCCTACGAGCAGTACTTC. It is translated as CASSLTRSSYEQYF.

In its sample, this clonotype was seen once. The J gene is TRBJ2-5, the V gene TRBV7-9; 12 bases match TRBD1. The V and J ends lost 5 bases and 4 bases, in that order; junction bases with no gene match: 5. Germline V CDR1 and CDR2: SEHNR, FQNEAQ (reference sequence). This CDR3 spans 15 amino acids. CDR3 nucleotide sequence: TGTGCCAGCAGCATAGGGGACAGGGGGCGAGAGACCCAGTACTTC. It encodes CASSIGDRGRETQYF.

This clonotype was detected a few times. The chain is built from TRBV7-2 and TRBJ2-3; 9 nucleotides align to TRBD2. The CDR3 is made up of 17 amino acids. Trimming took 3 bases from V and 1 from J; bases not matched to a gene: 8. From germline, CDR1 is SGHTA and CDR2 FQGNSA. The CDR3 nucleotides are TGTGCCAGCAGCTTCTCTCAAGCGGGAGGCGGCACAGATACGCAGTATTTT. This codes for CASSFSQAGGGTDTQYF.